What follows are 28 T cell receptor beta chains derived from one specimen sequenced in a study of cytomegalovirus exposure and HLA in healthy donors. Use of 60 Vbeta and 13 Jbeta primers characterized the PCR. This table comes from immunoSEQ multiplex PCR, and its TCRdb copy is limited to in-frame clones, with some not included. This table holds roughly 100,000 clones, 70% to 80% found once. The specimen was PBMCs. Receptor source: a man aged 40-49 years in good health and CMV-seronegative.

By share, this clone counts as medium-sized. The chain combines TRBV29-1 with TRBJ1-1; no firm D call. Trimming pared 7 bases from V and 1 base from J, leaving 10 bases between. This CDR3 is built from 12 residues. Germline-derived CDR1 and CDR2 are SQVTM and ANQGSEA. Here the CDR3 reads CSAEVQNTEAFF. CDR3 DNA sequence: TGCAGCGCCGAGGTACAGAACACTGAAGCTTTCTTT.

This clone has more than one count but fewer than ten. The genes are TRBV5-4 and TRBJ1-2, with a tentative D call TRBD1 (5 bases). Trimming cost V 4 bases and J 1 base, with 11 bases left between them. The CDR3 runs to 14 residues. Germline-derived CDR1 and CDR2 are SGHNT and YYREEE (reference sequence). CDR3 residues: CASSQNRNNYGYTF. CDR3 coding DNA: TGTGCCAGCAGCCAGAACAGGAATAACTATGGCTACACCTTC.

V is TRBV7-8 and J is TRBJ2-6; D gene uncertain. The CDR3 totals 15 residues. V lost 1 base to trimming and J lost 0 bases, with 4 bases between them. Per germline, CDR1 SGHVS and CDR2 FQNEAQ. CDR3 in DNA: TGTGCCAGCAGCTTAGGTCACTCTGGGGCCAACGTCCTGACTTTC. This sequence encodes CASSLGHSGANVLTF.

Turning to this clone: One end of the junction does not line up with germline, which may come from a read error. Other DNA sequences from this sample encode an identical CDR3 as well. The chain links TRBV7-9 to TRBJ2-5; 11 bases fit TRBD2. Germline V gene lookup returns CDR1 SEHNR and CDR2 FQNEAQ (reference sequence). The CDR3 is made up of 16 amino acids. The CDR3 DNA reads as TGTGCCAGCAGGAACGGACTAGCGGGTCTCCAAGAGACCCAATACTTC. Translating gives CASRNGLAGLQETQYF. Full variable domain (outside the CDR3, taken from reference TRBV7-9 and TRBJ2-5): DTGVSQNPRHKITKRGQNVTFRCDPISEHNRLYWYRQTLGQGPEFLTYFQNEAQLEKSRLLSDRFSAERPKGSFSTLEIQRTEQGDSAMYLCASRNGLAGLQETQYFGPGTRLLVL.

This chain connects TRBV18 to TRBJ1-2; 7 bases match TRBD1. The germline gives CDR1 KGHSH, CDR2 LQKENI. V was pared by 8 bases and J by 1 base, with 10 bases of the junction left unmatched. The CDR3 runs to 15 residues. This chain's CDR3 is CASRRGGQNNYGYTF. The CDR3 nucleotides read TGTGCCAGCCGACGAGGGGGACAGAATAACTATGGCTACACCTTC.

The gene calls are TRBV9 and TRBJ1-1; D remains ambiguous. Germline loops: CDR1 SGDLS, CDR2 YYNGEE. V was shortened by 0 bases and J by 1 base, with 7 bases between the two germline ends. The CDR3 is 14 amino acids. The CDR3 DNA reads TGTGCCAGCAGCGTAGCAGGAGGGAACACTGAAGCTTTCTTT. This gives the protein CASSVAGGNTEAFF.

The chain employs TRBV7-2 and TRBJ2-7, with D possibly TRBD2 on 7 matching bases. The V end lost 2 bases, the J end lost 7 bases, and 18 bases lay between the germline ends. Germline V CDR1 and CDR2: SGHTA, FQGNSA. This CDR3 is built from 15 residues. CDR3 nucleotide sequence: TGTGCCAGCAGCTTATCGAGGGGGGGGAGGGAGGAGCAGTACTTC. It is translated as CASSLSRGGREEQYF. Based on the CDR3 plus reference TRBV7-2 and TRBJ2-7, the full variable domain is GAGVSQSPSNKVTEKGKDVELRCDPISGHTALYWYRQSLGQGLEFLIYFQGNSAPDKSGLPSDRFSAERTGGSVSTLTIQRTQQEDSAVYLCASSLSRGGREEQYFGPGTRLTVT.

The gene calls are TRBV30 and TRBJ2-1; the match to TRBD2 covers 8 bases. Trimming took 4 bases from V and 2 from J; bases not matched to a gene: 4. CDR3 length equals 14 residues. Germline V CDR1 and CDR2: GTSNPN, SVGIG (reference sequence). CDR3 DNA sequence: TGTGCCTGGATTAAGCGGGGGCCCTACAATGAGCAGTTCTTC. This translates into CAWIKRGPYNEQFF.

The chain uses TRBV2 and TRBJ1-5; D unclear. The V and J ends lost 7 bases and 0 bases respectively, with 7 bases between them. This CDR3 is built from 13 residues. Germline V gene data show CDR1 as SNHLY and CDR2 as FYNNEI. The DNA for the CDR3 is TGTGCCAGCAAACAGAATAGCAATCAGCCCCAGCATTTT. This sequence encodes CASKQNSNQPQHF. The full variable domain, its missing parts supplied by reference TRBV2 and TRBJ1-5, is EPEVTQTPSHQVTQMGQEVILRCVPISNHLYFYWYRQILGQKVEFLVSFYNNEISEKSEIFDDQFSVERPDGSNFTLKIRSTKLEDSAMYFCASKQNSNQPQHFGDGTRLSIL.

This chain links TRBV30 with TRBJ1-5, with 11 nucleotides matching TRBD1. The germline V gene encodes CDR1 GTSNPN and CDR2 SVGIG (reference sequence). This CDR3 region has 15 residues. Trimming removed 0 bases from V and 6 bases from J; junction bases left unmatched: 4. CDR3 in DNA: TGTGCCTGGAGTGTACTGGACAGGGGGCGTCAGCCCCAGCATTTT. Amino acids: CAWSVLDRGRQPQHF.

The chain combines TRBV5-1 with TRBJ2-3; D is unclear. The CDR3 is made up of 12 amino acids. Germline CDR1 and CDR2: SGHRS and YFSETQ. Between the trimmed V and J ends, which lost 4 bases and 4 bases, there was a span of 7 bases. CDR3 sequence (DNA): TGCGCCAGCAGCCACACGTCAGATACGCAGTATTTT. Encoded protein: CASSHTSDTQYF.

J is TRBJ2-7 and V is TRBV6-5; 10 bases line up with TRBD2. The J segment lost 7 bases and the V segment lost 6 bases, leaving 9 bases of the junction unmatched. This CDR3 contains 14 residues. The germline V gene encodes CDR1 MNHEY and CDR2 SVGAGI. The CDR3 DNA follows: TGTGCCAGCAGCTTAACCGGGACTAGCGTAGAGCAGTACTTC. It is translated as CASSLTGTSVEQYF.

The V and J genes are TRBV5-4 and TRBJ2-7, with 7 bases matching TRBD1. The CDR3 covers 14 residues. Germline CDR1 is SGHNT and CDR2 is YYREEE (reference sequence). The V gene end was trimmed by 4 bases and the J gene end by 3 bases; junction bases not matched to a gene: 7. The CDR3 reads CASSAWTGNYEQYF. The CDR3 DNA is TGTGCCAGCAGCGCCTGGACAGGTAACTACGAGCAGTACTTC.

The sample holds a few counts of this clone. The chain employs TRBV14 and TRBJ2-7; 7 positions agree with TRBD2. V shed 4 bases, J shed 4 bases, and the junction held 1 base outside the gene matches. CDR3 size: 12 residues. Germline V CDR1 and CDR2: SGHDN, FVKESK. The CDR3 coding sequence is TGTGCCAGCAGCCCTAGCGGATACGAGCAGTACTTC. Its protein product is CASSPSGYEQYF.

Here the CDR3 DNA reads TGTGCCAGCAGCCAATGGGGAGGAAACAATGAGCAGTTCTTC. It is translated as CASSQWGGNNEQFF. The genes are TRBV5-4 and TRBJ2-1, with D possibly matching TRBD2 (6 bases). The CDR3 covers 14 residues. The ends were cut back, 4 bases at V and 5 bases at J, with 13 bases in the middle. In germline, CDR1 is SGHNT, CDR2 YYREEE (reference sequence).

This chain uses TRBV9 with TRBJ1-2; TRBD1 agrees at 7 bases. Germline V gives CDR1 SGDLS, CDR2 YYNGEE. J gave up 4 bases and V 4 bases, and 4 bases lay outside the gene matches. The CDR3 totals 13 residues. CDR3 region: CASSSQGVYGYTF. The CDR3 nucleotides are TGTGCCAGCAGCTCTCAGGGGGTCTATGGCTACACCTTC.

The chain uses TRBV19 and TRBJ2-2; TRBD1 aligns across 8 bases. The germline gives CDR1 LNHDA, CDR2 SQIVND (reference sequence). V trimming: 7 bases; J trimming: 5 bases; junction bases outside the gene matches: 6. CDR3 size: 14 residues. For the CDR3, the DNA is TGTGCCAGTACCCAACAGGGGGGAACCGGGGAGCTGTTTTTT. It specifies CASTQQGGTGELFF.

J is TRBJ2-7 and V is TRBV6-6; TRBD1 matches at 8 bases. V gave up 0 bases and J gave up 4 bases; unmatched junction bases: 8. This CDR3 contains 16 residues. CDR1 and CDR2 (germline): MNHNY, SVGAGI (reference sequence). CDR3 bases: TGTGCCAGCAGTTACTCAGCCACAGGGGGTTTGTACGAGCAGTACTTC. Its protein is CASSYSATGGLYEQYF.

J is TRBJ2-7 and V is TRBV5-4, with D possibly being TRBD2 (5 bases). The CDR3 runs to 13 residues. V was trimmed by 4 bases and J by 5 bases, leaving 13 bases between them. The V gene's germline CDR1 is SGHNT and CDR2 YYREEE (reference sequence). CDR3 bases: TGTGCCAGCAGCCCGGACGGGGTCCACGAGCAGTACTTC. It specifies CASSPDGVHEQYF.

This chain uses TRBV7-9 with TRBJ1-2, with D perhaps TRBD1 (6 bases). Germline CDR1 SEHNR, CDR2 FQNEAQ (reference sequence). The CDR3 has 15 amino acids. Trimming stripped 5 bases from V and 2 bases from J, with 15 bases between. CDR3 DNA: TGTGCCAGCAGCCCGAGTGGACAGAAAAACTATGGCTACACCTTC. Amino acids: CASSPSGQKNYGYTF.

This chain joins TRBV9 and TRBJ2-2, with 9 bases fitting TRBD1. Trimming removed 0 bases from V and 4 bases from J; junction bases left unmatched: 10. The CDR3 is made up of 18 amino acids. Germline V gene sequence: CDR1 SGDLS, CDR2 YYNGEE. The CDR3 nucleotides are TGTGCCAGCAGCGTAGATCATGGCGGGACAGGGCCCACCGGGGAGCTGTTTTTT. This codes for CASSVDHGGTGPTGELFF.

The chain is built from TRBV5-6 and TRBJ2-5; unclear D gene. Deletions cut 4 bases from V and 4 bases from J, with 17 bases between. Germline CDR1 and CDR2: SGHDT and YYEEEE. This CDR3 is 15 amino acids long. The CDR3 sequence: CASSPDIFMGETQYF. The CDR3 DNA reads TGTGCCAGCAGCCCCGACATTTTCATGGGAGAGACCCAGTACTTC. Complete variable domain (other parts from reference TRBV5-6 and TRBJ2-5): DAGVTQSPTHLIKTRGQQVTLRCSPKSGHDTVSWYQQALGQGPQFIFQYYEEEERQRGNFPDRFSGHQFPNYSSELNVNALLLGDSALYLCASSPDIFMGETQYFGPGTRLLVL.

Here the CDR3 DNA reads TGCAGTGCTAGATTTAACGAGCAGTACTTC. Translated: CSARFNEQYF. The chain recombines TRBV20-1 with TRBJ2-7; D ambiguous. The CDR3 length is 10 residues. Germline loops: CDR1 DFQATT, CDR2 SNEGSKA (reference sequence). Trimming left V 2 bases short and J 5 bases short, with 4 bases between.

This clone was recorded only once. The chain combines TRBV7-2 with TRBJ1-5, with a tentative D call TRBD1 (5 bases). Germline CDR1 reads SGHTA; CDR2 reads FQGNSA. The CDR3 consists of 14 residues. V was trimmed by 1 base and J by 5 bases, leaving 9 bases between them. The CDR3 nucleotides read TGTGCCAGCAGCTTAGGGCAGGGATATCAGCCCCAGCATTTT. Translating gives CASSLGQGYQPQHF.

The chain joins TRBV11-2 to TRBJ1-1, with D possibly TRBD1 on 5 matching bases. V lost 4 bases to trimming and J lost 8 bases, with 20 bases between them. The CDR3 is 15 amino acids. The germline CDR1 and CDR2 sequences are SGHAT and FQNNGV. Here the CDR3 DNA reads TGTGCCAGCAGCTCATCCTTACAAAGGGGCGCCGAAGCTTTCTTT. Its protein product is CASSSSLQRGAEAFF.

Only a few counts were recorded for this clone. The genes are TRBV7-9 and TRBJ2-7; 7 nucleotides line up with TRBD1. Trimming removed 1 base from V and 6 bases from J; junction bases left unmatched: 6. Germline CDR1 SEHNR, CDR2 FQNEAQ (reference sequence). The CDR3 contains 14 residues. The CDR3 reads CASSLGDSRSEQYF. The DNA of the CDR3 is TGTGCCAGCAGCTTAGGGGACAGCCGATCCGAGCAGTACTTC.

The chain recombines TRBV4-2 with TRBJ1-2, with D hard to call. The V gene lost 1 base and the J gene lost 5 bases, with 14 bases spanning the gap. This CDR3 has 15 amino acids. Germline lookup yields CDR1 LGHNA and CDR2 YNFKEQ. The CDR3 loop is CASSQVGRDGYGYTF. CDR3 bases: TGTGCCAGCAGCCAAGTCGGACGGGATGGGTATGGCTACACCTTC.

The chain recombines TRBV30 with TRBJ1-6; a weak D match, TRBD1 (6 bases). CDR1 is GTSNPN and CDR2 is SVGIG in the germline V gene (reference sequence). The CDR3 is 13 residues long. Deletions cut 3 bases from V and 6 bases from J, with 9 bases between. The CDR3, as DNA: TGTGCCTGGAGAAACAGGGTTAATTCACCCCTCCACTTT. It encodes CAWRNRVNSPLHF.